This T cell receptor beta chain derives from a study of shared T cell receptors in the human thymus. Germline V gives CDR1 MNHNS, CDR2 SASEGT. This CDR3 is 16 amino acids long. Losses at the gene ends were 1 base for V and 3 bases for J; bases not matched to a gene: 5. Assay: immunoSEQ multiplex PCR; the TCRdb copy retains only in-frame clones and omits some. The top ten hold more than 0.009% of the sample, which has some 660,000 clones, about 89% seen once. These data were likewise used in another study, on human thymus T cells. Per that study: Healthy Finnish infants undergoing corrective surgery for congenital heart defects provided the donor material. Repertoires from thymus and blood appeared to show biased V and J gene usage.

The V gene is TRBV6-1, the J gene TRBJ2-3; 9 bases line up with TRBD2. The receptor was isolated from a boy younger than two with a congenital heart defect. Specimen: thymocytes. In DNA, the CDR3 is TGTGCCAGCAGTGAAGAAGGCGGGGGGGGGACAGATACGCAGTATTTT. It translates to CASSEEGGGGTDTQYF.